This T cell receptor beta chain emerged from a study of STAT5B mutations in CD4+ large granular lymphocyte leukemia. Study-level information: Among healthy controls, a particular HLA allele went with more CDR3 'QG' motifs.

How the authors handled the data: Lowest detectable productive clonotype frequency was 2.59 x 10-5. Assay used: immunoSEQ multiplex PCR; TCRdb lists only in-frame clones, some missing. D and trimming were read from the DNA, whereas the V and J calls and clone size are those reported in that table. Altogether 35,000 or so clones are present, more than 55% being singletons, with the ten largest covering around 2.9%. Overall study results and limits: 25% of private leukemic clonotypes occurred rarely in other patients' non-leukemic repertoires.

The germline V gene has CDR1 SGHTS and CDR2 YDEGEE. V lost 4 bases and J lost 2, with 15 bases in between. The CDR3 is 16 residues long. Of note for this clone: What it binds is not known.

The sequenced material came from CD4+ T cells from blood buffy coats. The J gene is TRBJ2-2, the V gene TRBV5-8; the D is unclear. The clonotype originates from a human donor in good health. The CDR3 region has the DNA TGTGCCAGCAGCCTGGCCAACCGCGGTAACACCGGGGAGCTGTTTTTT. It specifies CASSLANRGNTGELFF. Combining the CDR3 with reference TRBV5-8 and TRBJ2-2 gives the whole variable domain EAGVTQSPTHLIKTRGQQATLRCSPISGHTSVYWYQQALGLGLQFLLWYDEGEERNRGNFPPRFSGRQFPNYSSELNVNALELEDSALYLCASSLANRGNTGELFFGEGSRLTVL.